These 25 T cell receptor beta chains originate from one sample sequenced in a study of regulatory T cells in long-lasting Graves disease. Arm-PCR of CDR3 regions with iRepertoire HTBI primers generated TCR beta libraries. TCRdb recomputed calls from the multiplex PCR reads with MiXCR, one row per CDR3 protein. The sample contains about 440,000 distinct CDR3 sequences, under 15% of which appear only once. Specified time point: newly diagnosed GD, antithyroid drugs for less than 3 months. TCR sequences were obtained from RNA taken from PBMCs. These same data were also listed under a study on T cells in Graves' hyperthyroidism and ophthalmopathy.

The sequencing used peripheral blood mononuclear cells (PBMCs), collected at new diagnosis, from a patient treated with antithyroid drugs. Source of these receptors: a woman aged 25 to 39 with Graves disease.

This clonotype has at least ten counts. Here the CDR3 DNA reads TGCGCCAGCAGCATCGGACTTACTAGCACAGATACGCAGTATTTT. This gives the protein CASSIGLTSTDTQYF. This chain uses TRBV5-1 with TRBJ2-3; D is possibly TRBD2 (5 bases). The germline gives CDR1 SGHRS, CDR2 YFSETQ. The length of the CDR3 is 15 residues. V was trimmed by 4 bases and J by 0 bases, leaving 12 bases between them.

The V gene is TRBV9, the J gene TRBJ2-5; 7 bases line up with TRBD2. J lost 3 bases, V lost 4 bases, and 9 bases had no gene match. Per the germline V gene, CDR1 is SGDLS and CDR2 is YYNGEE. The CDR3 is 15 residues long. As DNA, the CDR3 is TGTGCCAGCAGCCCCGGGGGGAGGGTGGAAGAGACCCAGTACTTC. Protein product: CASSPGGRVEETQYF.

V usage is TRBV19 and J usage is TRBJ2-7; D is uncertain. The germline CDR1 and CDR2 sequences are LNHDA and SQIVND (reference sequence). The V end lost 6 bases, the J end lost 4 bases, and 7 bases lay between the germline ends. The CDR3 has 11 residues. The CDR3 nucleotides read TGTGCCAGTAGGTTTGGTTACGAGCAGTACTTC. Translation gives CASRFGYEQYF.

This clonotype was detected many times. CDR3 bases: TGTGCCAGCAGCTTGGGGAATCAGCCCCAGCATTTT. It yields the protein CASSLGNQPQHF. The gene calls are TRBV7-9 and TRBJ1-5; D gene uncertain. This CDR3 region has 12 residues. Trimming shortened V by 3 bases and J by 4 bases, and 4 bases separated the two germline ends. Germline V gives CDR1 SEHNR, CDR2 FQNEAQ (reference sequence).

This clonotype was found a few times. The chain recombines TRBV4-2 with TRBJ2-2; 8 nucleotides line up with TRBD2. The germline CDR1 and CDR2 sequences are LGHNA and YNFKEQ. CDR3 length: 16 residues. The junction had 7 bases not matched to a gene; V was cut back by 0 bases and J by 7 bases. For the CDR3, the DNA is TGTGCCAGCAGCCAAGATCCGGCGGGAGGAATCGGGGAGCTGTTTTTT. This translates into CASSQDPAGGIGELFF.

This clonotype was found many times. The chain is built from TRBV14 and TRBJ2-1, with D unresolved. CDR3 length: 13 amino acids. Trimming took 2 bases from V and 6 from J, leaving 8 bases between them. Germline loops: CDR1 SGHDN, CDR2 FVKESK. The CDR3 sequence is CASSQNILNEQFF. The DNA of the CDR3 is TGTGCCAGCAGCCAAAATATTCTCAATGAGCAGTTCTTC.

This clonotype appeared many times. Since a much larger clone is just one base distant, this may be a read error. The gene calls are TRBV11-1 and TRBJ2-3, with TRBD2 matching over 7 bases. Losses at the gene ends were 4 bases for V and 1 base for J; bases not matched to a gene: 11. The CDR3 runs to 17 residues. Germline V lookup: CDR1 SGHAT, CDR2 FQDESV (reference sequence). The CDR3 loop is CASSSSRDYHRTDTQYF. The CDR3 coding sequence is TGTGCCAGCAGCTCGAGCCGGGACTACCACCGCACAGATACGCAGTATTTT.

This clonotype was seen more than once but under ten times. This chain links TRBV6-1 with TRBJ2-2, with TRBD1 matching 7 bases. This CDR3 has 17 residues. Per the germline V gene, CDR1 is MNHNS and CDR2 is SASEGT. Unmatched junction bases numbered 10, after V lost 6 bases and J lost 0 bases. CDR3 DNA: TGTGCCAGCAGGCCCCCTCCCGGGACAGCGAACACCGGGGAGCTGTTTTTT. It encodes CASRPPPGTANTGELFF.

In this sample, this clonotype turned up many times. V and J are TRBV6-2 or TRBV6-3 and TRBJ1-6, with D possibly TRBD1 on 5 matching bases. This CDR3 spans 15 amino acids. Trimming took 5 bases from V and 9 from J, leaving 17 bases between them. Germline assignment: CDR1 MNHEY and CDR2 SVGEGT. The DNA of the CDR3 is TGTGCCAGCAGTGAAAGGAGGCAGGGCGGTTCACCCCTCCACTTT. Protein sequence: CASSERRQGGSPLHF.

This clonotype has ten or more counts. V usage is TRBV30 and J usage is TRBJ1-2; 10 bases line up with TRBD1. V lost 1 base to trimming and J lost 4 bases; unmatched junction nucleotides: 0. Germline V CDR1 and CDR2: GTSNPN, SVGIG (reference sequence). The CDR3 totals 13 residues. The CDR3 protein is CAWSGTGGYGYTF. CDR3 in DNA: TGTGCCTGGAGTGGGACAGGGGGCTATGGCTACACCTTC. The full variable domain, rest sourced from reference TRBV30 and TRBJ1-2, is SQTIHQWPATLVQPVGSPLSLECTVEGTSNPNLYWYRQAAGRGLQLLFYSVGIGQISSEVPQNLSASRPQDRQFILSSKKLLLSDSGFYLCAWSGTGGYGYTFGSGTRLTVV.

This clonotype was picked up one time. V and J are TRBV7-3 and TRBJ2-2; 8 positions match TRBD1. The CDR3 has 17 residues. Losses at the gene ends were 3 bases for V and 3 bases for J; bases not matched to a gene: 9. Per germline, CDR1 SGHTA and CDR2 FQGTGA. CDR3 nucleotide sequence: TGTGCCAGCAGCTTTGCCAGGACAGGGATGCACACCGGGGAGCTGTTTTTT. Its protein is CASSFARTGMHTGELFF.

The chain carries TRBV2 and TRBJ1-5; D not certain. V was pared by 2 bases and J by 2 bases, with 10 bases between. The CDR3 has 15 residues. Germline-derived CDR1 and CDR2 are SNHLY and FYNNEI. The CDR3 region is CASSENLPGNQPQHF. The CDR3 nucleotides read TGTGCCAGCAGTGAAAACCTCCCGGGCAATCAGCCCCAGCATTTT.

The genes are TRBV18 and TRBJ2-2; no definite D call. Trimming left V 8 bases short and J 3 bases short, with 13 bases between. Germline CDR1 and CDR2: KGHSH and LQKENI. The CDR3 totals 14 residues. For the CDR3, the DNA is TGTGCCAGCCTCGTCCAGCTGGACACCGGGGAGCTGTTTTTT. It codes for CASLVQLDTGELFF.

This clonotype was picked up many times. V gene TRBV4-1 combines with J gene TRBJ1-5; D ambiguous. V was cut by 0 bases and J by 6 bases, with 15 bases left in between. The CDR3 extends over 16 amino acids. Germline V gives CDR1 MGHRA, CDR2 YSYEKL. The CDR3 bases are TGCGCCAGCAGCCAAGATCGATGGGGAATCAGTCAGCCCCAGCATTTT. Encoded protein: CASSQDRWGISQPQHF.

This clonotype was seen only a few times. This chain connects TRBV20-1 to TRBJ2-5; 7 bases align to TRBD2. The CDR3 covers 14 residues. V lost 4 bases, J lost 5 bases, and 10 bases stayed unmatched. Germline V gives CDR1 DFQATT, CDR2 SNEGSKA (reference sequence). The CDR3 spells CSANPREVAETQYF. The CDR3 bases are TGCAGTGCTAATCCCCGGGAGGTCGCTGAGACCCAGTACTTC.

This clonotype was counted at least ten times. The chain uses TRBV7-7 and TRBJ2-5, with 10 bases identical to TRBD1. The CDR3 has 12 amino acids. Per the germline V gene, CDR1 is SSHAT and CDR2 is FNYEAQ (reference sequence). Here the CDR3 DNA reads TGTGCTATTGGGACAGGGGAAGAGACCCAGTACTTC. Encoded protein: CAIGTGEETQYF.

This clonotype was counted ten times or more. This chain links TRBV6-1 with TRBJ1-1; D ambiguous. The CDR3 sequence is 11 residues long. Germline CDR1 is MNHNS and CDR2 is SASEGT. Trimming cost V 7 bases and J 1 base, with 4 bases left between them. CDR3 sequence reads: CASTPNTEAFF. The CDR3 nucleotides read TGTGCCAGCACTCCGAACACTGAAGCTTTCTTT.

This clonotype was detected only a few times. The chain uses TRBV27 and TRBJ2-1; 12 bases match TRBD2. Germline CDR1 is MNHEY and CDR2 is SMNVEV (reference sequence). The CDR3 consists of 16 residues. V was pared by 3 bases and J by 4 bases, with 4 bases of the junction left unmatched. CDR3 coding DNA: TGTGCCAGCAGTTTGTTCGGGACTAGCGGGTACAATGAGCAGTTCTTC. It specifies CASSLFGTSGYNEQFF.

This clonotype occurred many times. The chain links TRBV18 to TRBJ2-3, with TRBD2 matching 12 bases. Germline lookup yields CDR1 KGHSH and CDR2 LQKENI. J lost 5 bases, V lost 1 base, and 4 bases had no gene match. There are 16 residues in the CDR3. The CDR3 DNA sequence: TGTGCCAGCTCACCACGGACTAGCGGGATTGTAGATACGCAGTATTTT. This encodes CASSPRTSGIVDTQYF.

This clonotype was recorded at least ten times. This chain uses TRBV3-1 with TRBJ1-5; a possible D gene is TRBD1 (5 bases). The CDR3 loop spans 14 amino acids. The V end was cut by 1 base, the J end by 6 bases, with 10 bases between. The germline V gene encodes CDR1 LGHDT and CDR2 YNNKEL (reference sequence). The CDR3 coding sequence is TGTGCCAGCAGCCAAGGTCAGGGTACTCAGCCCCAGCATTTT. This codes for CASSQGQGTQPQHF.

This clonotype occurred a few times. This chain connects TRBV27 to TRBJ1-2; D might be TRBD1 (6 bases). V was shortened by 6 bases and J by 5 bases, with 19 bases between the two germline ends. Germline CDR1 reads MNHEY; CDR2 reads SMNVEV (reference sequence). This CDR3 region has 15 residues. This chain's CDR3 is CASSSRAGQRYGYTF. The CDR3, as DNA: TGTGCCAGCAGCTCAAGGGCAGGACAGAGATATGGCTACACCTTC.

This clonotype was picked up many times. CDR3 protein: CATAEQGAFAAKNIQYF. In nucleotides, the CDR3 is TGTGCGACTGCGGAGCAGGGGGCATTCGCAGCCAAAAACATTCAGTACTTC. V gene TRBV18 combines with J gene TRBJ2-4; the match to TRBD1 covers 8 bases. Germline loops: CDR1 KGHSH, CDR2 LQKENI. This CDR3 has 17 amino acids.

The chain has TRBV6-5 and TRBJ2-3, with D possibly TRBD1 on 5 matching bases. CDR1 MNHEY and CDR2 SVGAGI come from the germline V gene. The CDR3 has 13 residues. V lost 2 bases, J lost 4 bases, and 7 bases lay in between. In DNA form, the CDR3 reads TGTGCCAGCAGTTACGGGGCGGCAGATACGCAGTATTTT. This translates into CASSYGAADTQYF.

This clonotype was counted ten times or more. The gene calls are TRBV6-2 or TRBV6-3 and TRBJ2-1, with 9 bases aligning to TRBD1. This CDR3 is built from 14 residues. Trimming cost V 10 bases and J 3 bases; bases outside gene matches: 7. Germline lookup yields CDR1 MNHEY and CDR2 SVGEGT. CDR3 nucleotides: TGTGCCACCGCCGGGACAGGGAACTACAATGAGCAGTTCTTC. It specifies CATAGTGNYNEQFF.

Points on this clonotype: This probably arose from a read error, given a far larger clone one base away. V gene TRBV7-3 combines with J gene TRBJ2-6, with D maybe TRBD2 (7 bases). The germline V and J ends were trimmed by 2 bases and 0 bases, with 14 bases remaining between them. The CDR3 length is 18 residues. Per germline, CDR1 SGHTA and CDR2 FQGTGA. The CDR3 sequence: CASSLRGAGLSGANVLTF. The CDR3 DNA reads TGTGCCAGCAGCTTACGGGGGGCCGGACTCTCTGGGGCCAACGTCCTGACTTTC. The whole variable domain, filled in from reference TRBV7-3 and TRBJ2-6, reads GAGVSQTPSNKVTEKGKYVELRCDPISGHTALYWYRQSLGQGPEFLIYFQGTGAADDSGLPNDRFFAVRPEGSVSTLKIQRTERGDSAVYLCASSLRGAGLSGANVLTFGAGSRLTVL.